This TCR beta chain was sequenced during a study of blood T cell repertoires in COVID-19. Participants reported their clinical history, and cohort assignment relied on those reports. Recovery meant two consecutive negative NP/OP PCR tests, professional clearance, or resolved symptoms. V gave up 3 bases and J gave up 6 bases; unmatched junction bases: 2. Germline values: CDR1 SGHVS, CDR2 FQNEAQ. This CDR3 contains 13 residues. Profiled with immunoSEQ multiplex PCR; TCRdb holds only in-frame clones, not every one. The sample lists roughly 150,000 clones, 84% occurring once. The V gene is TRBV7-8, the J gene TRBJ2-1; 7 bases line up with TRBD1. The TCR comes from a woman aged 45-65 years who had recovered from COVID-19. Specimen: PBMCs or T cells enriched from blood (not recorded which). In DNA, the CDR3 is TGTGCCAGCAGCTTCAACAGGGGCAATGAGCAGTTCTTC. Translated: CASSFNRGNEQFF.